This T cell receptor (beta chain) stems from a study of control samples from healthy donors and cancer patients. Profiling relied on immunoSEQ multiplex PCR, and the TCRdb table lists in-frame clones only, not all of them. The data hold 120,000 or so clones, with 70% to 90% observed a single time. The CDR3 spans 18 residues. Per the germline V gene, CDR1 is MGHRA and CDR2 is YSYEKL. The ends lost 2 bases at V and 4 bases at J; junction bases unmatched: 16. Source material: blood. This chain connects TRBV4-1 to TRBJ2-7, with 8 bases lining up with TRBD2. The receptor was isolated from a man aged 50-60 years in good health. For the CDR3, the DNA is TGCGCCAGCAGCCAACATAACGGGAGGGGCAGACAGAGTTACGAGCAGTACTTC. Encoded protein: CASSQHNGRGRQSYEQYF.